The clone carrying this T cell receptor (beta chain) has a count of ten or more. The antigen is unknown. The ends were cut back, 3 bases at V and 0 bases at J, with 14 bases in the middle. The CDR3 covers 15 residues. CDR1 is DFQATT and CDR2 is SNEGSKA in the germline V gene (reference sequence). TCRdb reanalysed the reads using MiXCR and keeps one entry per CDR3 protein. The repertoire includes approximately 500,000 distinct CDR3 sequences, about 11% of them detected once, and around 9.6% sits in the top ten. The data are from a study of T cell repertoires in cytomegalovirus infection. General study results and limits: Cumulative public TCR beta family frequency identified carriers of CMV plus the relevant HLA. The ex vivo response was dominated by HLA-C-restricted CMV-specific TCR beta clonotypes.

The source is a human donor in good health (CMV status not recorded). Some clones in this sample may be carry-over from other donors' samples. Sequencing was performed on PBMCs. The chain has TRBV20-1 and TRBJ1-1; TRBD1 might be the D (6 bases). CDR3 sequence: CSASLPGGLNTEAFF. DNA for the CDR3: TGCAGTGCTAGCCTACCCGGGGGGCTGAACACTGAAGCTTTCTTT.